This T cell receptor (beta chain) was captured by sequencing in a study of control samples from healthy donors and cancer patients. This CDR3 has 15 amino acids. Between the trimmed V and J ends, which lost 4 bases and 5 bases, there was a span of 17 bases. From germline, CDR1 is SSHAT and CDR2 FNYEAQ (reference sequence). This clone was found once. The assay was immunoSEQ multiplex PCR, and TCRdb's table has in-frame clones only and misses some. Among about 130,000 clones, 75% to 95% were seen once, and the ten largest hold approximately 2.7%. The chain couples TRBV7-7 to TRBJ2-5, with a tentative D call TRBD2 (5 bases). This receptor was taken from a man younger than 30 in good health. The sample was blood. CDR3 protein: CASSSTPERVETQYF. The CDR3, as DNA: TGTGCCAGCAGCTCGACCCCCGAGAGGGTCGAGACCCAGTACTTC.